Listed below are T cell receptor beta chains from one sample, sequenced in a study of blood T cell repertoires in COVID-19. Profiling relied on immunoSEQ multiplex PCR, and the TCRdb table lists in-frame clones only, not all of them. The repertoire includes a few hundred thousand clones, 89% of them detected once, and around 3% sits in the top ten. Sequenced: peripheral blood. These receptors were obtained from a woman younger than 45 with COVID-19, enrolled during active disease. CDR3s include the opening cysteine and the closing phenylalanine or tryptophan. A D gene is named only where the DNA matches it firmly. Size is stated for part of the rows, as once, few or many counts, or as a class when the clone is expanded.

v_gene: TRBV27; abundance: -; d_gene: -; j_gene: TRBJ2-5; CDR3aa: CASSYRLTGETQYF; CDR3nt: TGTGCCAGCAGTTACCGACTGACGGGGGAGACCCAGTACTTC
v_gene: TRBV10-3; abundance: -; d_gene: TRBD2; j_gene: TRBJ2-1; CDR3aa: CAISEEGRAGGPHEQFF; CDR3nt: TGTGCCATCAGTGAGGAAGGCAGGGCGGGGGGGCCCCATGAGCAGTTCTTC
v_gene: TRBV18; abundance: -; d_gene: TRBD1; j_gene: TRBJ2-2; CDR3aa: CASSPLQGQSMTGELFF; CDR3nt: TGTGCCAGCTCACCACTCCAGGGACAGAGTATGACCGGGGAGCTGTTTTTT
v_gene: TRBV2; abundance: -; d_gene: -; j_gene: TRBJ2-1; CDR3aa: CASSELGDGFF; CDR3nt: TGTGCCAGCAGTGAATTGGGAGACGGGTTCTTC
v_gene: TRBV10-3; abundance: -; d_gene: -; j_gene: TRBJ1-1; CDR3aa: CASRGLMNTEAFF; CDR3nt: TGTGCCAGCCGGGGACTGATGAACACTGAAGCTTTCTTT
v_gene: TRBV6-5; abundance: -; d_gene: -; j_gene: TRBJ2-3; CDR3aa: CASSSATVGGTDTQYF; CDR3nt: TGTGCCAGCAGTTCGGCTACAGTAGGTGGCACAGATACGCAGTATTTT
v_gene: TRBV4-2; abundance: -; d_gene: -; j_gene: TRBJ1-3; CDR3aa: CASSQVEASGGNTIYF; CDR3nt: TGTGCCAGCAGCCAAGTTGAGGCCAGCGGAGGAAACACCATATATTTT
v_gene: TRBV19; abundance: -; d_gene: -; j_gene: TRBJ2-2; CDR3aa: CASSPSTSTGELFF; CDR3nt: TGTGCCAGTAGTCCCTCGACATCCACCGGGGAGCTGTTTTTT
v_gene: TRBV7-8; abundance: -; d_gene: TRBD1; j_gene: TRBJ2-7; CDR3aa: CASRERGPGNYEQYF; CDR3nt: TGTGCCAGCAGGGAAAGGGGGCCCGGAAATTACGAGCAGTACTTC
v_gene: TRBV4-1; abundance: once; d_gene: -; j_gene: TRBJ2-3; CDR3aa: CASSQESRDTQYF; CDR3nt: TGCGCCAGCAGCCAAGAAAGCCGGGATACGCAGTATTTT
v_gene: TRBV29-1; abundance: -; d_gene: -; j_gene: TRBJ2-5; CDR3aa: CSVFVETQYF; CDR3nt: TGCAGCGTTTTCGTAGAGACCCAGTACTTC
v_gene: TRBV13; abundance: -; d_gene: -; j_gene: TRBJ2-1; CDR3aa: CASSQTRPYNEQFF; CDR3nt: TGTGCCAGCAGTCAGACTAGACCCTACAATGAGCAGTTCTTC
v_gene: TRBV5-1; abundance: -; d_gene: -; j_gene: TRBJ2-3; CDR3aa: CASSSGGPSTDTQYF; CDR3nt: TGCGCCAGCAGCTCAGGGGGGCCTAGCACAGATACGCAGTATTTT
v_gene: TRBV5-6; abundance: -; d_gene: TRBD1; j_gene: TRBJ2-5; CDR3aa: CASSSNYGQDQETQYF; CDR3nt: TGTGCCAGCAGCTCGAATTACGGACAGGACCAAGAGACCCAGTACTTC
v_gene: TRBV5-1; abundance: -; d_gene: TRBD2; j_gene: TRBJ2-3; CDR3aa: CASSFRGGSSDTQYF; CDR3nt: TGCGCCAGCAGCTTCCGCGGGGGGAGTTCAGATACGCAGTATTTT
v_gene: TRBV7-9; abundance: once; d_gene: TRBD1; j_gene: TRBJ1-5; CDR3aa: CASSRGTGVGGQPQHF; CDR3nt: TGTGCCAGCAGCCGCGGGACAGGGGTCGGGGGGCAGCCCCAGCATTTT
v_gene: TRBV19; abundance: -; d_gene: -; j_gene: TRBJ1-2; CDR3aa: CASTVKGGRGNYGYTF; CDR3nt: TGTGCCAGTACGGTTAAGGGTGGCAGGGGAAACTATGGCTACACCTTC
v_gene: TRBV11-2; abundance: once; d_gene: -; j_gene: TRBJ2-2; CDR3aa: CASSLRGQAGGELFF; CDR3nt: TGTGCCAGCAGCCTGCGGGGGCAAGCGGGCGGGGAGCTGTTTTTT
v_gene: TRBV2; abundance: -; d_gene: -; j_gene: TRBJ2-3; CDR3aa: CASSERQPSTDTQYF; CDR3nt: TGTGCCAGCAGTGAGCGACAGCCTAGCACAGATACGCAGTATTTT
v_gene: TRBV5-1; abundance: -; d_gene: TRBD2; j_gene: TRBJ2-2; CDR3aa: CASTRGSSGSAGELFF; CDR3nt: TGCGCCAGCACCCGCGGGTCTAGCGGGAGCGCCGGGGAGCTGTTTTTT
v_gene: TRBV18; abundance: -; d_gene: TRBD1; j_gene: TRBJ1-1; CDR3aa: CASSLGQGGGTEAFF; CDR3nt: TGTGCCAGCTCACTAGGACAGGGGGGCGGCACTGAAGCTTTCTTT
v_gene: TRBV27; abundance: -; d_gene: TRBD1; j_gene: TRBJ2-7; CDR3aa: CASSFSGTGGSYEQYF; CDR3nt: TGTGCCAGCAGTTTCTCCGGGACAGGGGGATCCTACGAGCAGTACTTC
v_gene: TRBV7-8; abundance: -; d_gene: -; j_gene: TRBJ2-6; CDR3aa: CASSYWAPGANVLTF; CDR3nt: TGTGCCAGCAGCTACTGGGCCCCTGGGGCCAACGTCCTGACTTTC
v_gene: TRBV3-1/TRBV3-2; abundance: -; d_gene: TRBD1; j_gene: TRBJ1-3; CDR3aa: CASSPETGFNTIYF; CDR3nt: TGTGCCAGCAGCCCGGAGACAGGGTTCAACACCATATATTTT
v_gene: TRBV11-2; abundance: -; d_gene: TRBD1; j_gene: TRBJ2-5; CDR3aa: CASRPGQEETQYF; CDR3nt: TGTGCCAGCAGGCCGGGACAGGAAGAGACCCAGTACTTC
v_gene: TRBV13; abundance: -; d_gene: -; j_gene: TRBJ2-7; CDR3aa: CASSAAPSASTSEQYF; CDR3nt: TGTGCCAGCAGCGCCGCCCCTAGCGCCTCCACGAGCGAGCAGTACTTC
v_gene: TRBV14; abundance: -; d_gene: -; j_gene: TRBJ2-2; CDR3aa: CASSQALVAGELFF; CDR3nt: TGTGCCAGCAGCCAGGCTCTGGTGGCCGGGGAGCTGTTTTTT
v_gene: TRBV19; abundance: -; d_gene: -; j_gene: TRBJ2-1; CDR3aa: CASRRDNEQFF; CDR3nt: TGTGCCAGTAGGAGGGACAATGAGCAGTTCTTC
v_gene: TRBV7-2; abundance: -; d_gene: TRBD1; j_gene: TRBJ1-2; CDR3aa: CASSLAGQGYGYTF; CDR3nt: TGTGCCAGCAGCTTAGCGGGACAGGGCTACGGCTACACCTTC
v_gene: TRBV7-2; abundance: -; d_gene: TRBD2; j_gene: TRBJ2-2; CDR3aa: CASSFRRGLAENTGELFF; CDR3nt: TGTGCCAGCAGCTTCCGGCGGGGACTAGCGGAGAACACCGGGGAGCTGTTTTTT
v_gene: TRBV19; abundance: -; d_gene: -; j_gene: TRBJ2-7; CDR3aa: CASSIGQKQYF; CDR3nt: TGTGCCAGTAGTATTGGACAGAAGCAGTACTTC
v_gene: TRBV9; abundance: once; d_gene: TRBD1; j_gene: TRBJ2-6; CDR3aa: CASSANPTGGFGANVLTF; CDR3nt: TGTGCCAGCAGCGCCAACCCGACAGGGGGTTTTGGGGCCAACGTCCTGACTTTC
v_gene: TRBV7-2; abundance: -; d_gene: -; j_gene: TRBJ2-1; CDR3aa: CASSLAGGAGTPYNEQFF; CDR3nt: TGTGCCAGCAGCTTAGCGGGTGGGGCGGGGACGCCATACAATGAGCAGTTCTTC
v_gene: TRBV10-3; abundance: -; d_gene: TRBD1; j_gene: TRBJ2-7; CDR3aa: CAIRDREVDEQYF; CDR3nt: TGTGCCATCCGGGACAGGGAAGTTGACGAGCAGTACTTC
v_gene: TRBV7-6; abundance: -; d_gene: TRBD2; j_gene: TRBJ2-3; CDR3aa: CASSLEWTSIFADTQYF; CDR3nt: TGTGCCAGCAGCTTAGAGTGGACTAGTATATTCGCAGATACGCAGTATTTT
v_gene: TRBV11-2; abundance: -; d_gene: -; j_gene: TRBJ1-1; CDR3aa: CASSFSVMNTEAFF; CDR3nt: TGTGCCAGCAGCTTCTCCGTAATGAACACTGAAGCTTTCTTT
v_gene: TRBV5-1; abundance: -; d_gene: -; j_gene: TRBJ2-2; CDR3aa: CASSAGPLGELFF; CDR3nt: TGCGCCAGCAGCGCGGGGCCGCTTGGGGAGCTGTTTTTT
v_gene: TRBV11-3; abundance: -; d_gene: -; j_gene: TRBJ2-3; CDR3aa: CASSAYRVPTDTQYF; CDR3nt: TGTGCCAGCAGCGCATACCGGGTACCCACAGATACGCAGTATTTT
v_gene: TRBV28; abundance: -; d_gene: TRBD1; j_gene: TRBJ1-2; CDR3aa: CASSPTGTNYGYTF; CDR3nt: TGTGCCAGCAGTCCGACAGGGACTAACTATGGCTACACCTTC
v_gene: TRBV7-6; abundance: -; d_gene: -; j_gene: TRBJ2-1; CDR3aa: CASSSDRLREQFF; CDR3nt: TGTGCCAGCAGTTCCGACAGGCTCCGTGAGCAGTTCTTC
v_gene: TRBV5-4; abundance: once; d_gene: -; j_gene: TRBJ2-7; CDR3aa: CASSRGQRGTYEQYF; CDR3nt: TGTGCCAGCAGCCGAGGACAGAGAGGCACCTACGAGCAGTACTTC